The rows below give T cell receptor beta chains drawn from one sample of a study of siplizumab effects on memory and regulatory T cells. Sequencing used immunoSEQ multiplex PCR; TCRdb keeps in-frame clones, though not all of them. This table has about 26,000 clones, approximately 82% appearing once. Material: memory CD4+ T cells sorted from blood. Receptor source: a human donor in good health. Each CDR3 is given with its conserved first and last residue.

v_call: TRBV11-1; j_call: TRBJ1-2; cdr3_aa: CASSSAGANYGYTF
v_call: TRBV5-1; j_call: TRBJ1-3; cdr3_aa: CASSLDGDPGRNTIYF
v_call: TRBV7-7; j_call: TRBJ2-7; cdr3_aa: CASSSSMTGIEQYF
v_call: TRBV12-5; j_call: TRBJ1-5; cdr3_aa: CASDSPRRNHGNQPQHF
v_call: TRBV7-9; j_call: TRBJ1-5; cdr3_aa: CASSLRSPQHF
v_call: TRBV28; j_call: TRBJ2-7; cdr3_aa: CASSLLASSYEQYF
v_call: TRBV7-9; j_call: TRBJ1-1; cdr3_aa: CASSLGRVNTEAFF
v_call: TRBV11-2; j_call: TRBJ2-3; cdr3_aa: CASSFSTGRALTDTQYF
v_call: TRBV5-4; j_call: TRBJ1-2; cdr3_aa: CASSLARGANYGYTF
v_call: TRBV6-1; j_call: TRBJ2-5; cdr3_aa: CASSVYLGGETQYF
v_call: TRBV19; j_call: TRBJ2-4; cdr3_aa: CASSVRTGDGNIQYF
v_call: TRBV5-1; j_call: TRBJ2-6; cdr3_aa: CASSFSAGTGANVLTF
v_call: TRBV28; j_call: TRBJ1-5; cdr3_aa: CASSLSVSSNQPQHF
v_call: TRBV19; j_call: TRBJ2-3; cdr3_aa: CASSIKLADTQYF
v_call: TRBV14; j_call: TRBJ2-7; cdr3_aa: CASSPRLAGGYEQYF
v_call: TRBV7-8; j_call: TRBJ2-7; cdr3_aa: CASSSGLALDEQYF
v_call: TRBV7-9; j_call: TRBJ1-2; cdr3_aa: CASSRGQGPFGGYTF
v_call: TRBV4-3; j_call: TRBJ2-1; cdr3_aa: CASSQGRRTLGFF
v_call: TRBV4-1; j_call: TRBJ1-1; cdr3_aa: CASSQDGRNLMNTEAFF
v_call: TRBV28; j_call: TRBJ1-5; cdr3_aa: CASSPDRGRQPQHF
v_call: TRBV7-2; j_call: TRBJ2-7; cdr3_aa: CASSGRAPSSEQYF
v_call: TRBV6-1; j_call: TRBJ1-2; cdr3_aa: CASTGYLGDGYTF
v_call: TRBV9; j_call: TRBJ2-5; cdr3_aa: CASTLDGGSETQYF
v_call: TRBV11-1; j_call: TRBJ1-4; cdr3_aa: CASSLSPDTSEKLFF
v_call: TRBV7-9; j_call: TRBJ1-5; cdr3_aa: CASSLDRGGQPQHF
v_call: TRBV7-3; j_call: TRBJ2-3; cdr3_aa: CASSLRGGASGTDTQYF
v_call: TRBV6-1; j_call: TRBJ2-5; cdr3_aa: CASRPWKQETQYF
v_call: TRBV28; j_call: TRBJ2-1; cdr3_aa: CASSPSGQGKNEQFF
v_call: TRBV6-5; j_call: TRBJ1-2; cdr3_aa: CASRAPGEDYGYTF
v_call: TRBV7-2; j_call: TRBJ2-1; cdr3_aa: CASSPRAGGYEQFF
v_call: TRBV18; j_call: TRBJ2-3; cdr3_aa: CASSPDSDTQYF
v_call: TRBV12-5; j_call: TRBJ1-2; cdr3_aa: CASGSLSGYTF
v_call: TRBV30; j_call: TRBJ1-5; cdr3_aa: CAWGTGYSNQPQHF
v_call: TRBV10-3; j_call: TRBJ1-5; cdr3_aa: CAISDLGGGNQPQHF
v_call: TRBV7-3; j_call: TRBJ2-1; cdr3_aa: CASSLDRNNEQFF
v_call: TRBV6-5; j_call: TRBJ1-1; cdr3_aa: CASAYKGGTEAFF
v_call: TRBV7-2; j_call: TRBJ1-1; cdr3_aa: CASITDRLNTEAFF
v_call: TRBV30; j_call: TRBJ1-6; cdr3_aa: CAWSFEGGARSPLHF
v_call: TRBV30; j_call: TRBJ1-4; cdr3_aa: CAWSVQGTATNEKLFF
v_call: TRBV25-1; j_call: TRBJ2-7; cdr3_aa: CASSALLAGAGEQYF
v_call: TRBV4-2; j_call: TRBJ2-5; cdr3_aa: CASSQGTGGPEETQYF
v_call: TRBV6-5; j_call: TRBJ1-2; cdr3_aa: CASTLRGTGGGYTF
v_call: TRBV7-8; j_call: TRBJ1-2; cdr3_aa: CASSSAGANYGYTF
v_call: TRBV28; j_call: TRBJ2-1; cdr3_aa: CASRLLAGVNEQFF
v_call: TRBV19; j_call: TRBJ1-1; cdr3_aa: CASSIAGGMNTEAFF
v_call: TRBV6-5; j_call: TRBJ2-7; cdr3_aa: CASSYLGEQYF
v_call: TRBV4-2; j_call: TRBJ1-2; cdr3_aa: CASSRPGQEGYGYTF
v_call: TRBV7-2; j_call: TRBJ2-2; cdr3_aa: CASSLYGSPGELFF
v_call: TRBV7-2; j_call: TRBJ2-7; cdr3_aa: CASSLTGIYEQYF
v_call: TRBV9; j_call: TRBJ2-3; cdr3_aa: CASSVHPTNRDTQYF
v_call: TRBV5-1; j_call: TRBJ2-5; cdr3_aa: CASSLGDSAETQYF
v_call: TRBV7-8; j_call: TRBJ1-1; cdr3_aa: CASSFGEDTEAFF